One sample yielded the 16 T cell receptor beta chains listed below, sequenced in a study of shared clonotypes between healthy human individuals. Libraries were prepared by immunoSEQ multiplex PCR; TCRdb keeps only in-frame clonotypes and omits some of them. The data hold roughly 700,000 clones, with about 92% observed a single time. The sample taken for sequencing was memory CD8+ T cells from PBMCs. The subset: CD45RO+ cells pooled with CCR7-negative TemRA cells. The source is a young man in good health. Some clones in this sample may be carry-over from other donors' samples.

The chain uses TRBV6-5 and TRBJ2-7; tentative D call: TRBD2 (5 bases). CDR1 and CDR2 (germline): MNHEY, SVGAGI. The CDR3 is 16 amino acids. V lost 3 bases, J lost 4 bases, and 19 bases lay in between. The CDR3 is CASSYGEWATLYEQYF. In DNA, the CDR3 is TGTGCCAGCAGTTATGGGGAGTGGGCTACGTTGTACGAGCAGTACTTC.

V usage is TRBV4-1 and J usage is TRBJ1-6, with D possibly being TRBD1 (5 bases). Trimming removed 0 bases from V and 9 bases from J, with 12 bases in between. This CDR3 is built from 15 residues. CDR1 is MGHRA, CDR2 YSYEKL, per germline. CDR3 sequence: CASSQDSRQSSPLHF. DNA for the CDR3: TGCGCCAGCAGCCAAGATTCGCGACAGTCTTCACCCCTCCACTTT.

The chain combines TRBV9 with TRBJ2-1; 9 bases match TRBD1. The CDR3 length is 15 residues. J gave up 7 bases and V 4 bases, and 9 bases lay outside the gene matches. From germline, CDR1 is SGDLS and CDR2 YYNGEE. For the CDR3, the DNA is TGTGCCAGCAGCTTGGGGACAGGGTCGGCAAATGAGCAGTTCTTC. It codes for CASSLGTGSANEQFF.

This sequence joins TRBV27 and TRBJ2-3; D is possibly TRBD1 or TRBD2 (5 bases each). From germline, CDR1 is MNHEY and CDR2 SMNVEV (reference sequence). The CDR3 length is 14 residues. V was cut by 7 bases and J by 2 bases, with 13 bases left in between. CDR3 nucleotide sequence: TGTGCCAGCAAAGCGAGGGGCGTCACAGATACGCAGTATTTT. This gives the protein CASKARGVTDTQYF.

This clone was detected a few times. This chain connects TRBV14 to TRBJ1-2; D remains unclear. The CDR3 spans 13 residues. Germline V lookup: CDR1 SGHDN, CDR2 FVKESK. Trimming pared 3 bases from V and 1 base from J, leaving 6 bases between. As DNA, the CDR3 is TGTGCCAGCAGCCACCCCCTTAACTATGGCTACACCTTC. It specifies CASSHPLNYGYTF.

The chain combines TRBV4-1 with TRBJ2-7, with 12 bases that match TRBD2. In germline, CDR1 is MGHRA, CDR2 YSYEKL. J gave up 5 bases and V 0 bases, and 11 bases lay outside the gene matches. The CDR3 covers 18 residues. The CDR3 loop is CASSQDRTSGKAWDEQYF. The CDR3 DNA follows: TGCGCCAGCAGCCAAGATAGGACTAGCGGGAAGGCTTGGGACGAGCAGTACTTC.

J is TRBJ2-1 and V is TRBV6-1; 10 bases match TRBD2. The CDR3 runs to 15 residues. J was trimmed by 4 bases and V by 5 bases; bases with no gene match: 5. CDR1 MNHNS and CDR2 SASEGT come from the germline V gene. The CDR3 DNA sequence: TGTGCCAGCAGTCCCGGGACTAGCGTTTACAATGAGCAGTTCTTC. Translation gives CASSPGTSVYNEQFF.

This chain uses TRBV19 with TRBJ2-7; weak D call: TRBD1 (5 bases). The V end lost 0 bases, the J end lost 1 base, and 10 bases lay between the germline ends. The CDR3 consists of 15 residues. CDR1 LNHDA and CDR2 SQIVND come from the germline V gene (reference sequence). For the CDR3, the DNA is TGTGCCAGTAGTATAGACTTGACAGCTTCCTACGAGCAGTACTTC. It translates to CASSIDLTASYEQYF.

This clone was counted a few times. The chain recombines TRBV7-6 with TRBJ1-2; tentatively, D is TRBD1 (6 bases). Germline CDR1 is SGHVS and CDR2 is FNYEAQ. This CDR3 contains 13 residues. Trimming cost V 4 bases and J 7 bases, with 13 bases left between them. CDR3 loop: CASSSQGRGGYTF. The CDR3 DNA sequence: TGTGCCAGCAGCTCTCAGGGGAGAGGTGGCTACACCTTC.

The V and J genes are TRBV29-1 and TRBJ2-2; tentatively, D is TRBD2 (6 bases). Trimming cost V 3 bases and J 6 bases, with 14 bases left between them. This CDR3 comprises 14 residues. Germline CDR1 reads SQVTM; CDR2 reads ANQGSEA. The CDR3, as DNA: TGCAGCGTTGAGGGGGGAGGAAGCGCCGGGGAGCTGTTTTTT. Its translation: CSVEGGGSAGELFF.

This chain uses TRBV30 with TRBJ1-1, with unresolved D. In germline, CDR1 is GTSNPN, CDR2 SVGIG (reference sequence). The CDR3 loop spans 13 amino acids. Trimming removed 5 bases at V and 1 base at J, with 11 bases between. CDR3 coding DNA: TGTGCCTGGGGCTTCATGGGGAACACTGAAGCTTTCTTT. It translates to CAWGFMGNTEAFF. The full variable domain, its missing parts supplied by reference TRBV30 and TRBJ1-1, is SQTIHQWPATLVQPVGSPLSLECTVEGTSNPNLYWYRQAAGRGLQLLFYSVGIGQISSEVPQNLSASRPQDRQFILSSKKLLLSDSGFYLCAWGFMGNTEAFFGQGTRLTVV.

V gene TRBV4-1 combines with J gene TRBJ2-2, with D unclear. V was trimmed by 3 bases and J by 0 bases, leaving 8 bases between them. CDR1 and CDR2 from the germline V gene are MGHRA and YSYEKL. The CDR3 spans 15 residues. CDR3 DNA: TGCGCCAGCAGCCAGAACGAGGCGAACACCGGGGAGCTGTTTTTT. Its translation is CASSQNEANTGELFF.

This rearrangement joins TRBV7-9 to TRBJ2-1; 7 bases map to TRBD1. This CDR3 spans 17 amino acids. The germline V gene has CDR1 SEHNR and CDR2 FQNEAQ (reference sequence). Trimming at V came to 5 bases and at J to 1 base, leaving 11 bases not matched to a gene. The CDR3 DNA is TGTGCCAGCAGCACAGGGACAGAACTCTTATCCTACAATGAGCAGTTCTTC. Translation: CASSTGTELLSYNEQFF.

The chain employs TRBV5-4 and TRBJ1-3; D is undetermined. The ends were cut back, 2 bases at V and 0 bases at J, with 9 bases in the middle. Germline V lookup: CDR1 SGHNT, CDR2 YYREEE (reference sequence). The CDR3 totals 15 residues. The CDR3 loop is CASSLVPNSGNTIYF. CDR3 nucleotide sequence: TGTGCCAGCAGCTTAGTCCCGAACTCTGGAAACACCATATATTTT.

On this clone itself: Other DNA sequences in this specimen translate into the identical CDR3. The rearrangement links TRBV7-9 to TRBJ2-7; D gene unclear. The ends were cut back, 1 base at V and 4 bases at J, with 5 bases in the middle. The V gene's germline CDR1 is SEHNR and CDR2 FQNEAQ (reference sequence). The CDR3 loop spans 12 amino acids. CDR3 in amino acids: CASSLVRYEQYF. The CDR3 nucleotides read TGTGCCAGCAGCTTAGTCCGGTACGAGCAGTACTTC.

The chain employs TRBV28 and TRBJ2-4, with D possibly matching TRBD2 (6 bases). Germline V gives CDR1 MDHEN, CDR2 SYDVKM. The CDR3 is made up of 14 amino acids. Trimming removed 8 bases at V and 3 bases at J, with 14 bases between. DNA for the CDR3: TGTGCCAGCTCCGGAGGGACCCTCAAAAACATTCAGTACTTC. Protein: CASSGGTLKNIQYF. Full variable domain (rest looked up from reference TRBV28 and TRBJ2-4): DVKVTQSSRYLVKRTGEKVFLECVQDMDHENMFWYRQDPGLGLRLIYFSYDVKMKEKGDIPEGYSVSREKKERFSLILESASTNQTSMYLCASSGGTLKNIQYFGAGTRLSVL.